These 15 T cell receptor beta chains share one sample of origin, sequenced in a study of T cell changes during pregnancy in multiple sclerosis. Measured with immunoSEQ multiplex PCR; TCRdb has only the in-frame clones, and not every one. Of about 70,000 clones listed, 75% to 95% are singletons. The source material was peripheral blood, sampled in the first trimester of pregnancy. These receptors originate from a female donor with multiple sclerosis, enrolled in a pregnancy study.

This chain links TRBV5-4 with TRBJ2-5; TRBD1 might be the D (5 bases). V lost 4 bases to trimming and J lost 2 bases, with 12 bases between them. Germline V CDR1 and CDR2: SGHNT, YYREEE (reference sequence). This CDR3 has 14 residues. DNA of the CDR3: TGTGCCAGCAGCGTACAGACAGCTCAAGAGACCCAGTACTTC. As protein: CASSVQTAQETQYF.

V is TRBV15 and J is TRBJ2-5; 7 bases fit TRBD2. CDR3 length: 16 amino acids. V was clipped by 0 bases and J by 4 bases; unmatched bases: 8. The germline CDR1 and CDR2 sequences are LNHNV and YYDKDF (reference sequence). The CDR3 bases are TGTGCCACCAGCAGAGATTCCAGCGGGAATAGAGAGACCCAGTACTTC. Its protein product is CATSRDSSGNRETQYF.

The chain recombines TRBV7-8 with TRBJ1-1, with D tentatively TRBD1 (6 bases). The germline gives CDR1 SGHVS, CDR2 FQNEAQ. Between the trimmed V and J ends, which lost 8 bases and 1 base, there was a span of 20 bases. This CDR3 region has 16 residues. Here the CDR3 reads CASGLRTDLGNTEAFF. CDR3 coding DNA: TGTGCCAGCGGCCTACGGACAGACCTTGGGAACACTGAAGCTTTCTTT.

The sample holds a few counts of this clone. The chain joins TRBV14 to TRBJ1-2, with D possibly matching TRBD1 (6 bases). Germline loops: CDR1 SGHDN, CDR2 FVKESK. Trimming took 0 bases from V and 2 from J, leaving 16 bases between them. This CDR3 is 17 amino acids long. CDR3 nucleotide sequence: TGTGCCAGCAGCCAAGACCACGACAGGAGAAACAACTATGGCTACACCTTC. Amino acid sequence: CASSQDHDRRNNYGYTF.

J is TRBJ2-3 and V is TRBV5-1; 7 bases agree with TRBD2. V trimming: 0 bases; J trimming: 4 bases; junction bases outside the gene matches: 5. This CDR3 has 15 amino acids. CDR1 is SGHRS and CDR2 is YFSETQ in the germline V gene. CDR3 amino acids: CASSLEQTSPDTQYF. The CDR3 nucleotides are TGCGCCAGCAGCTTGGAGCAGACTAGCCCAGATACGCAGTATTTT.

The V call is TRBV30, the J call TRBJ1-4; D remains unclear. The germline V gene encodes CDR1 GTSNPN and CDR2 SVGIG (reference sequence). Trimming left V 3 bases short and J 7 bases short, with 15 bases between. This CDR3 contains 14 residues. The CDR3 DNA follows: TGTGCCTGGAGCAGGTCGTTGGGGAGTGAAAAACTGTTTTTT. Protein sequence: CAWSRSLGSEKLFF.

The chain employs TRBV6-5 and TRBJ2-2; no definite D call. CDR3 length: 14 amino acids. Trimming stripped 6 bases from V and 6 bases from J, with 14 bases between. CDR1 MNHEY and CDR2 SVGAGI come from the germline V gene. CDR3 residues: CASSTGWLAGELFF. The CDR3 DNA reads TGTGCCAGCAGCACCGGGTGGTTAGCCGGGGAGCTGTTTTTT.

This chain joins TRBV27 and TRBJ2-7; 11 nucleotides line up with TRBD1. The germline V gene encodes CDR1 MNHEY and CDR2 SMNVEV (reference sequence). The CDR3 consists of 15 residues. Trimming removed 5 bases from V and 3 bases from J; junction bases left unmatched: 6. The CDR3 reads CASSPRGTGGYEQYF. For the CDR3, the DNA is TGTGCCAGCAGTCCCCGCGGGACAGGGGGCTACGAGCAGTACTTC.

The rearrangement joins TRBV5-5 to TRBJ2-3; 9 nucleotides match TRBD2. The CDR3 loop spans 15 amino acids. Germline V lookup: CDR1 SGHKS, CDR2 YYEKEE (reference sequence). J gave up 6 bases and V 0 bases, and 5 bases lay outside the gene matches. The CDR3 region is CASSLVAGAPDTQYF. The CDR3, as DNA: TGTGCCAGCAGCTTGGTAGCGGGAGCGCCGGATACGCAGTATTTT.

The rearrangement uses TRBV12-5 and TRBJ1-3; D remains ambiguous. Germline CDR1 and CDR2: LGHNT and FRNRAP. This CDR3 spans 13 amino acids. Trimming took off 8 bases at V and 4 bases at J, with 12 bases between the two ends. CDR3 region: CASSPGIGNTIYF. The CDR3 DNA reads as TGTGCTAGTAGTCCCGGGATAGGAAACACCATATATTTT.

The CDR3 protein is CASSLDGGVGHEQYF. In DNA form, the CDR3 reads TGTGCCAGCAGCTTAGATGGCGGGGTCGGCCACGAGCAGTACTTC. The chain employs TRBV11-3 and TRBJ2-7; D possibly corresponds to TRBD2 (6 bases). The V end lost 0 bases, the J end lost 5 bases, and 14 bases lay between the germline ends. The CDR3 loop spans 15 amino acids. Germline CDR1 SGHNT, CDR2 YENEEA.

The V and J genes are TRBV5-6 and TRBJ1-5, with D possibly matching TRBD1 (6 bases). Germline values: CDR1 SGHDT, CDR2 YYEEEE. The length of the CDR3 is 14 residues. V lost 5 bases and J 0 bases, leaving 9 bases between the germline ends. The CDR3 is CASRLTGSNQPQHF. DNA of the CDR3: TGTGCCAGCAGATTGACAGGTAGCAATCAGCCCCAGCATTTT.

This chain uses TRBV27 with TRBJ1-1, with 9 bases identical to TRBD1. V gave up 5 bases and J gave up 3 bases; unmatched junction bases: 10. The CDR3 has 16 amino acids. Per germline, CDR1 MNHEY and CDR2 SMNVEV (reference sequence). The CDR3: CASSPLRDREYTEAFF. The CDR3 nucleotides read TGTGCCAGCAGTCCCCTCCGGGACAGGGAGTACACTGAAGCTTTCTTT.

The J gene is TRBJ2-1, the V gene TRBV6-4; 7 nucleotides match TRBD1. Germline V gene lookup returns CDR1 MRHNA and CDR2 SNTAGT. Germline trimming cut 4 bases from V and 12 bases from J; bases unmatched to any gene: 15. This CDR3 comprises 15 residues. In DNA form, the CDR3 reads TGTGCCAGCAGTGCCAAGGGACAGAGGGTCCCTCCGCAGTTCTTC. Amino acids: CASSAKGQRVPPQFF.

The chain combines TRBV6-1 with TRBJ2-7, with 16 positions matching TRBD2. Trimming at V came to 3 bases and at J to 3 bases, leaving 2 bases not matched to a gene. This CDR3 has 16 residues. Germline V gene data show CDR1 as MNHNS and CDR2 as SASEGT. This CDR3 is CASSEGLAGGLYEQYF. CDR3 nucleotides: TGTGCCAGCAGTGAGGGACTAGCGGGAGGGCTCTACGAGCAGTACTTC.